The 30 T cell receptor beta chains presented below share a single source sample, sequenced in a study of blood T cell repertoires in COVID-19. Here immunoSEQ multiplex PCR was the method, and the copy in TCRdb shows in-frame clones only, minus some. The table lists 390,000 or so clones, 75% to 90% of them singletons. The sample was PBMCs or T cells enriched from blood (not recorded which). The receptors originated from a man in his late teens or twenties who had recovered from COVID-19.

The genes are TRBV10-1 and TRBJ1-5; no definite D call. V was pared by 4 bases and J by 4 bases, with 8 bases between. CDR1 WNHNN and CDR2 SYGVQD come from the germline V gene (reference sequence). The CDR3 covers 13 residues. CDR3 coding DNA: TGCGCCAGCAGTGTAGCGGGAAATCAGCCCCAGCATTTT. It encodes CASSVAGNQPQHF.

The genes are TRBV6-2 or TRBV6-3 and TRBJ1-1; perhaps TRBD1 as D (6 bases). From germline, CDR1 is MNHEY and CDR2 SVGEGT. The CDR3 sequence is 13 residues long. V was clipped by 5 bases and J by 4 bases, with 11 bases between them. CDR3 sequence (DNA): TGTGCCAGCAGTGGTACAGGGTTCACTGAAGCTTTCTTT. Amino acids: CASSGTGFTEAFF.

The J gene is TRBJ2-7, the V gene TRBV19, with a tentative D call TRBD1 (5 bases). With 5 bases removed from V and 0 bases from J, the gap between germline ends came to 11 bases. This CDR3 region has 14 residues. Germline V gene sequence: CDR1 LNHDA, CDR2 SQIVND (reference sequence). The CDR3: CASSLRGYSYEQYF. The CDR3 region has the DNA TGTGCCAGTAGTTTAAGGGGCTACTCCTACGAGCAGTACTTC.

The rearrangement links TRBV5-1 to TRBJ1-2; 7 nucleotides align to TRBD1. This CDR3 comprises 15 residues. In germline, CDR1 is SGHRS, CDR2 YFSETQ. J was trimmed by 2 bases and V by 2 bases; bases with no gene match: 6. This CDR3 is CASSLGDSENYGYTF. CDR3 DNA: TGCGCCAGCAGCTTAGGGGACAGCGAAAACTATGGCTACACCTTC.

V gene TRBV4-1 combines with J gene TRBJ2-2, with D tentatively TRBD2 (6 bases). The CDR3 is 15 residues long. Trimming removed 4 bases from V and 1 base from J, with 10 bases in between. Germline V CDR1 and CDR2: MGHRA, YSYEKL. The CDR3 region is CASSRGTGNTGELFF. The CDR3 bases are TGCGCCAGCAGCCGCGGGACGGGGAACACCGGGGAGCTGTTTTTT.

The sample holds one count of this clone. The gene calls are TRBV5-6 and TRBJ1-1, with unresolved D. The CDR3 runs 14 residues. CDR1 is SGHDT, CDR2 YYEEEE, per germline. V gave up 0 bases and J gave up 1 base, with 7 bases separating them. The CDR3 spells CASSLEAKNTEAFF. CDR3 sequence (DNA): TGTGCCAGCAGCTTGGAAGCAAAGAACACTGAAGCTTTCTTT.

This clone was detected once. The chain recombines TRBV6-5 with TRBJ1-1, with D perhaps TRBD1 (5 bases). This CDR3 contains 13 residues. Germline CDR1 is MNHEY and CDR2 is SVGAGI. Deletions cut 6 bases from V and 3 bases from J, with 11 bases between. The CDR3 DNA reads TGTGCCAGCAGCTCCCGGGGGGACACTGAAGCTTTCTTT. Amino acids: CASSSRGDTEAFF.

The chain recombines TRBV10-3 with TRBJ2-1; 12 nucleotides match TRBD2. There are 15 residues in the CDR3. V lost 8 bases to trimming and J lost 7 bases; unmatched junction nucleotides: 9. The V gene's germline CDR1 is ENHRY and CDR2 SYGVKD. CDR3 nucleotide sequence: TGTGCCATCGCCTCCGGGACTAGCGGGCAAAATGAGCAGTTCTTC. Its protein product is CAIASGTSGQNEQFF.

V and J are TRBV7-9 and TRBJ1-2, with TRBD1 as a possible D gene (5 bases). The V end was cut by 5 bases, the J end by 5 bases, with 12 bases between. Germline V gene sequence: CDR1 SEHNR, CDR2 FQNEAQ (reference sequence). The CDR3 sequence is 13 residues long. The CDR3 protein is CASSDPGGYGYTF. The CDR3 DNA sequence: TGTGCCAGCAGCGACCCCGGGGGATATGGCTACACCTTC.

The genes are TRBV4-2 and TRBJ1-1, with D tentatively TRBD1 (6 bases). Between the trimmed V and J ends, which lost 0 bases and 1 base, there was a span of 15 bases. CDR1 and CDR2 (germline): LGHNA, YNFKEQ. This CDR3 has 17 residues. The CDR3 DNA follows: TGTGCCAGCAGCCAAGATCAGTCCAGGGGTTGGAACACTGAAGCTTTCTTT. This sequence encodes CASSQDQSRGWNTEAFF.

The table lists this clone with a count of one. The chain has TRBV9 and TRBJ2-3, with TRBD2 matching 9 bases. Looked up from germline, CDR1 is SGDLS and CDR2 is YYNGEE. The CDR3 is made up of 16 amino acids. V was clipped by 0 bases and J by 1 base; unmatched bases: 3. DNA for the CDR3: TGTGCCAGCAGCGTAGTTTCTAGCGGGGGCACAGATACGCAGTATTTT. It translates to CASSVVSSGGTDTQYF.

The gene calls are TRBV4-3 and TRBJ2-1; 11 positions agree with TRBD2. This CDR3 spans 20 amino acids. J lost 0 bases, V lost 8 bases, and 18 bases had no gene match. Germline V lookup: CDR1 LGHNA, CDR2 YSLEER. Here the CDR3 reads CASARGGGLAGGFSYNEQFF. DNA of the CDR3: TGCGCCAGCGCACGGGGGGGCGGGCTAGCGGGAGGATTCTCCTACAATGAGCAGTTCTTC.

The gene calls are TRBV6-5 and TRBJ2-2; D is ambiguous. The germline V gene encodes CDR1 MNHEY and CDR2 SVGAGI. The CDR3 is 15 residues long. V was pared by 2 bases and J by 0 bases, with 7 bases between. CDR3 in amino acids: CASSYPLTNTGELFF. CDR3 nucleotide sequence: TGTGCCAGCAGTTACCCCCTAACGAACACCGGGGAGCTGTTTTTT.

This chain uses TRBV5-1 with TRBJ2-1; no clear D. V shed 4 bases and J shed 6 bases, with 11 bases lying between them. The CDR3 totals 13 residues. CDR1 is SGHRS and CDR2 is YFSETQ in the germline V gene. This chain's CDR3 is CASSPDKSNEQFF. For the CDR3, the DNA is TGCGCCAGCAGCCCAGACAAGAGCAATGAGCAGTTCTTC.

V usage is TRBV25-1 and J usage is TRBJ1-4, with D perhaps matching TRBD1 (5 bases). The CDR3 totals 15 residues. Germline V CDR1 and CDR2: MGHDK, SYGVNS. Trimming shortened V by 5 bases and J by 4 bases, and 14 bases separated the two germline ends. The CDR3 loop is CASSPPGQLNEKLFF. DNA for the CDR3: TGTGCCAGCAGTCCCCCAGGGCAGCTTAATGAAAAACTGTTTTTT.

This rearrangement joins TRBV12-5 to TRBJ2-1; D possibly corresponds to TRBD1 (6 bases). Trimming cost V 2 bases and J 6 bases, with 8 bases left between them. This CDR3 has 13 amino acids. Per germline, CDR1 LGHNT and CDR2 FRNRAP. CDR3 bases: TGTGCTAGTGGTTTGAGGGGGAGCAATGAGCAGTTCTTC. It encodes CASGLRGSNEQFF.

The chain uses TRBV5-5 and TRBJ1-3; maybe TRBD1 (5 bases). V lost 0 bases and J lost 4, with 11 bases in between. CDR1 is SGHKS, CDR2 YYEKEE, per germline (reference sequence). The CDR3 covers 15 residues. CDR3: CASSLATGLGNTIYF. In DNA, the CDR3 is TGTGCCAGCAGCTTGGCCACAGGTTTGGGAAACACCATATATTTT.

The chain is built from TRBV28 and TRBJ1-5; 9 bases agree with TRBD1. The CDR3 is made up of 13 amino acids. V gave up 6 bases and J gave up 5 bases; unmatched junction bases: 2. Germline V lookup: CDR1 MDHEN, CDR2 SYDVKM. The DNA for the CDR3 is TGTGCCAGCAGGGGACAGGGACATCAGCCCCAGCATTTT. As protein: CASRGQGHQPQHF. Complete variable domain (other parts from reference TRBV28 and TRBJ1-5): DVKVTQSSRYLVKRTGEKVFLECVQDMDHENMFWYRQDPGLGLRLIYFSYDVKMKEKGDIPEGYSVSREKKERFSLILESASTNQTSMYLCASRGQGHQPQHFGDGTRLSIL.

A single count supports this clone. The chain has TRBV10-3 and TRBJ2-7; possibly TRBD2 for D (5 bases). The CDR3 has 12 residues. Germline V CDR1 and CDR2: ENHRY, SYGVKD. V gave up 8 bases and J gave up 0 bases, with 8 bases separating them. In nucleotides, the CDR3 is TGTGCCATCGGACTTTCCTCCTACGAGCAGTACTTC. Amino acids: CAIGLSSYEQYF.

This chain connects TRBV5-1 to TRBJ1-1; D might be TRBD1 (6 bases). Trimming removed 0 bases from V and 7 bases from J, with 13 bases in between. In germline, CDR1 is SGHRS, CDR2 YFSETQ. The CDR3 has 14 residues. CDR3 in DNA: TGCGCCAGCAGCTTGGCGGGGAGCAGGGGTGAAGCTTTCTTT. Translation gives CASSLAGSRGEAFF.

This clone occurred once. V and J are TRBV5-1 and TRBJ1-2, with 7 bases identical to TRBD1. The CDR3 extends over 15 amino acids. V was clipped by 7 bases and J by 1 base; unmatched bases: 10. Germline V gene lookup returns CDR1 SGHRS and CDR2 YFSETQ. Here the CDR3 reads CASEETGSNNYGYTF. Written as DNA, the CDR3 is TGCGCCAGCGAAGAGACAGGGTCTAATAACTATGGCTACACCTTC.

The chain carries TRBV6-5 and TRBJ1-5; maybe TRBD1 (5 bases). Trimming removed 8 bases at V and 3 bases at J, with 11 bases between. This CDR3 comprises 13 residues. The V gene's germline CDR1 is MNHEY and CDR2 SVGAGI. The CDR3 coding sequence is TGTGCCAGCGGAACAGGATCCAATCAGCCCCAGCATTTT. Its protein product is CASGTGSNQPQHF.

The sample holds one count of this clone. The CDR3 DNA reads as TGTGCCAGCAGCCTAGGGAGTCCGGGGGTAGAGCAGTTCTTC. Translation gives CASSLGSPGVEQFF. V and J are TRBV7-2 and TRBJ2-1; D may be TRBD2 (6 bases). Germline V gene sequence: CDR1 SGHTA, CDR2 FQGNSA. Trimming took off 5 bases at V and 10 bases at J, with 18 bases between the two ends. CDR3 length: 14 amino acids.

The gene calls are TRBV18 and TRBJ2-5, with TRBD2 as a possible D gene (6 bases). This CDR3 region has 15 residues. CDR1 and CDR2 (germline): KGHSH, LQKENI. Trimming took off 2 bases at V and 6 bases at J, with 16 bases between the two ends. The CDR3 DNA reads TGTGCCAGCTCACCAGGAGAGGGCGCGGGAAAGACCCAGTACTTC. Its translation: CASSPGEGAGKTQYF.

The CDR3 nucleotides read TGTGCCAGCAGCCCTACCGGGACAGGGATCTCCTACGAGCAGTACTTC. It specifies CASSPTGTGISYEQYF. J is TRBJ2-7 and V is TRBV28; TRBD1 agrees at 9 bases. After removal of 6 bases from V and 0 bases from J, the junction contained 9 bases not matched to a gene. The germline CDR1 and CDR2 sequences are MDHEN and SYDVKM. The length of the CDR3 is 16 residues. Combining the CDR3 with reference TRBV28 and TRBJ2-7 gives the whole variable domain DVKVTQSSRYLVKRTGEKVFLECVQDMDHENMFWYRQDPGLGLRLIYFSYDVKMKEKGDIPEGYSVSREKKERFSLILESASTNQTSMYLCASSPTGTGISYEQYFGPGTRLTVT.

Concerning this clone: This sample also contains other DNA sequences that code for the same CDR3. The chain employs TRBV7-9 and TRBJ2-6; D uncertain. V was shortened by 1 base and J by 0 bases, with 7 bases between the two germline ends. The germline gives CDR1 SEHNR, CDR2 FQNEAQ (reference sequence). CDR3 length: 16 amino acids. CDR3 in amino acids: CASSLVLSSGANVLTF. CDR3 nucleotide sequence: TGTGCCAGCAGCTTAGTTCTGAGCTCTGGGGCCAACGTCCTGACTTTC.

The chain joins TRBV6-5 to TRBJ2-5, with TRBD1 matching 8 bases. J gave up 7 bases and V 6 bases, and 10 bases lay outside the gene matches. The CDR3 totals 14 residues. Germline CDR1 reads MNHEY; CDR2 reads SVGAGI. This chain's CDR3 is CASSRQGMAGTQYF. CDR3 sequence (DNA): TGTGCCAGCAGCCGACAGGGGATGGCCGGGACCCAGTACTTC.

There are a few counts of this clone. This chain joins TRBV25-1 and TRBJ1-2; D is ambiguous. The CDR3 loop spans 12 amino acids. Trimming pared 4 bases from V and 3 bases from J, leaving 6 bases between. Germline loops: CDR1 MGHDK, CDR2 SYGVNS. For the CDR3, the DNA is TGTGCCAGCAGTGGTCCTCACTATGGCTACACCTTC. Amino acid sequence: CASSGPHYGYTF.

The V call is TRBV3-1 (or the pseudogene TRBV3-2), the J call TRBJ1-6; weak D call: TRBD1 (5 bases). The CDR3 runs to 15 residues. Germline CDR1 is LGHDT and CDR2 is YNNKEL (reference sequence). V was trimmed by 3 bases and J by 2 bases, leaving 8 bases between them. The CDR3 bases are TGTGCCAGCAGCCACAGGGAGGCCTATAATTCACCCCTCCACTTT. Translated: CASSHREAYNSPLHF.

V gene TRBV6-1 combines with J gene TRBJ2-1, with 14 nucleotides matching TRBD2. V lost 3 bases to trimming and J lost 4 bases; unmatched junction nucleotides: 2. Germline values: CDR1 MNHNS, CDR2 SASEGT. The CDR3 extends over 16 amino acids. The CDR3 sequence is CASSETSGGVYNEQFF. The CDR3 DNA reads TGTGCCAGCAGTGAGACTAGCGGGGGGGTGTACAATGAGCAGTTCTTC.